This T cell receptor beta chain is from a study of beta chain features in type 1 diabetes. General study findings and limits: Shorter TCRB CDR3s, moderately but significantly so, were found in Type 1 diabetes patients in all four CD4+ subsets. TCRB repertoires of naive, central memory and Treg cells appeared more similar among patients than among healthy donors.

V gave up 3 bases and J gave up 5 bases, with 7 bases separating them. There are 12 residues in the CDR3. CDR1 and CDR2 from the germline V gene are ENHRY and SYGVKD. This clone was seen a few times. Its antigen remains unidentified. Other DNA variants within this sample encode the same CDR3. What was sequenced were expressed TCRB transcripts, since all of the isolated RNA had been reverse transcribed. The method was immunoSEQ multiplex PCR; TCRdb's version includes in-frame clones alone and lacks a portion of them. The sample records approximately 250,000 clones, more than 15% being singletons. The gene calls are TRBV10-3 and TRBJ2-5; D remains ambiguous. Sequences were obtained from naive CD4+ T cells from blood. This clonotype was sampled from a man aged 25 to 40 with type 1 diabetes. This chain's CDR3 is CAISEGAETQYF. CDR3 DNA: TGTGCCATCAGTGAAGGCGCGGAGACCCAGTACTTC.